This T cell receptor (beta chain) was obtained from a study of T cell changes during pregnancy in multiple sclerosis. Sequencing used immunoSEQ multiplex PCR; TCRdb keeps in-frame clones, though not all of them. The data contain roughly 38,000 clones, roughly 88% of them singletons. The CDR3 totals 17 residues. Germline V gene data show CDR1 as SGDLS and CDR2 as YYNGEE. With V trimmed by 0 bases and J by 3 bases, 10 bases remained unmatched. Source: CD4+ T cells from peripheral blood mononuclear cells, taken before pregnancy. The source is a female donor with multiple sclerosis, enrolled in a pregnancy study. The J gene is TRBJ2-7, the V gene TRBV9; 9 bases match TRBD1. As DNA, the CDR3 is TGTGCCAGCAGCGTAGGGATTGTGACAGGGGGAATCTACGAGCAGTACTTC. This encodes CASSVGIVTGGIYEQYF.